The 30 T cell receptor beta chains presented below share a single source sample, sequenced in a study of cytomegalovirus exposure and HLA in healthy donors. PCR was performed using 60 Vbeta and 13 Jbeta primers. Repertoires were generated with immunoSEQ multiplex PCR, while TCRdb's copy carries only in-frame clones and drops some. The sample lists about 280,000 clones; roughly 90% were seen once. Input material: PBMCs. Source of these receptors: a woman younger than 35 in good health and CMV-seronegative.

V usage is TRBV9 and J usage is TRBJ1-4; TRBD1 agrees at 9 bases. J was trimmed by 8 bases and V by 4 bases; bases with no gene match: 3. The CDR3 is made up of 13 amino acids. Per germline, CDR1 SGDLS and CDR2 YYNGEE. The CDR3 sequence is CASSLGQGEKLFF. CDR3 coding DNA: TGTGCCAGCAGCCTAGGACAGGGGGAAAAACTGTTTTTT. Full variable domain (outside the CDR3, taken from reference TRBV9 and TRBJ1-4): DSGVTQTPKHLITATGQRVTLRCSPRSGDLSVYWYQQSLDQGLQFLIQYYNGEERAKGNILERFSAQQFPDLHSELNLSSLELGDSALYFCASSLGQGEKLFFGSGTQLSVL.

The chain recombines TRBV5-4 with TRBJ1-1; the D gene is possibly TRBD1 (6 bases). V was pared by 2 bases and J by 2 bases, with 10 bases between. Per germline, CDR1 SGHNT and CDR2 YYREEE (reference sequence). The CDR3 has 14 residues. The CDR3 bases are TGTGCCAGCAGCTTCCGGGACACCAACACTGAAGCTTTCTTT. Translation gives CASSFRDTNTEAFF.

The chain combines TRBV7-6 with TRBJ1-2; the D is unclear. In germline, CDR1 is SGHVS, CDR2 FNYEAQ. Between the trimmed V and J ends, which lost 5 bases and 0 bases, there was a span of 13 bases. This CDR3 has 15 amino acids. The CDR3 loop is CASSVAEGANYGYTF. The CDR3 bases are TGTGCCAGCAGCGTTGCGGAGGGAGCTAACTATGGCTACACCTTC.

The rearrangement links TRBV5-8 to TRBJ1-5; tentatively, D is TRBD1 (6 bases). The CDR3 is made up of 14 amino acids. V dropped 0 bases and J dropped 7 bases, with 11 bases sitting between them. Germline CDR1 reads SGHTS; CDR2 reads YDEGEE. This CDR3 reads CASSLEGVGQPQHF. The CDR3, as DNA: TGTGCCAGCAGCTTGGAGGGGGTAGGGCAGCCCCAGCATTTT.

This chain connects TRBV9 to TRBJ2-5, with 7 nucleotides matching TRBD2. The CDR3 covers 16 residues. V shed 0 bases, J shed 2 bases, and the junction held 7 bases outside the gene matches. Per germline, CDR1 SGDLS and CDR2 YYNGEE. CDR3 sequence reads: CASSVATGGGQETQYF. CDR3 bases: TGTGCCAGCAGCGTAGCTACGGGGGGAGGACAAGAGACCCAGTACTTC.

V and J are TRBV2 and TRBJ2-1, with 12 bases aligning to TRBD2. There are 16 residues in the CDR3. Trimming cost V 8 bases and J 3 bases; bases outside gene matches: 8. Germline V gene sequence: CDR1 SNHLY, CDR2 FYNNEI. CDR3 sequence (DNA): TGTGCCAGCCTACTAGCGGGGGGACTAAACTACAATGAGCAGTTCTTC. This sequence encodes CASLLAGGLNYNEQFF.

The rearrangement links TRBV10-1 to TRBJ2-6; the match to TRBD1 covers 10 bases. The V gene end was trimmed by 5 bases and the J gene end by 2 bases; junction bases not matched to a gene: 3. Germline CDR1 reads WNHNN; CDR2 reads SYGVQD (reference sequence). This CDR3 has 16 amino acids. The DNA of the CDR3 is TGCGCCAGCAGTTCCGGGACAGGGGCTGGGGCCAACGTCCTGACTTTC. It translates to CASSSGTGAGANVLTF.

J is TRBJ2-5 and V is TRBV29-1; a possible D gene is TRBD2 (7 bases). Trimming pared 4 bases from V and 4 bases from J, leaving 16 bases between. From germline, CDR1 is SQVTM and CDR2 ANQGSEA. The CDR3 spans 14 residues. The CDR3, as DNA: TGCAGCGTTGGAGGGGGGGGTGCGATAGAGACCCAGTACTTC. Protein product: CSVGGGGAIETQYF.

This clone has just one count. This chain links TRBV6-5 with TRBJ1-5; TRBD1 is a possible D gene (6 bases). From germline, CDR1 is MNHEY and CDR2 SVGAGI. This CDR3 has 13 amino acids. The V and J ends lost 5 bases and 4 bases respectively, with 9 bases between them. CDR3 DNA: TGTGCCAGCAGTAACAGGGTAAATCAGCCCCAGCATTTT. The encoded protein is CASSNRVNQPQHF.

The genes are TRBV27 and TRBJ1-5; TRBD1 might be the D (5 bases). Per germline, CDR1 MNHEY and CDR2 SMNVEV (reference sequence). The V gene lost 6 bases and the J gene lost 6 bases, with 12 bases spanning the gap. The CDR3 totals 13 residues. The CDR3 spells CASSKTEFQPQHF. The CDR3 DNA is TGTGCCAGCAGCAAGACAGAATTTCAGCCCCAGCATTTT.

As for this clone: Other DNA sequences in this specimen translate into the identical CDR3. This chain joins TRBV10-1 and TRBJ2-4, with TRBD1 identical over 7 bases. The trim removed 5 bases at V and 3 bases at J, leaving 4 bases unmatched. CDR3 length equals 14 residues. CDR1 and CDR2 (germline): WNHNN, SYGVQD (reference sequence). CDR3 nucleotides: TGCGCCAGCAGTCCGACAGGGATCAAAAACATTCAGTACTTC. This sequence encodes CASSPTGIKNIQYF.

The chain couples TRBV27 to TRBJ2-7; 8 nucleotides line up with TRBD1. Germline V gives CDR1 MNHEY, CDR2 SMNVEV (reference sequence). Germline trimming cut 6 bases from V and 2 bases from J; bases unmatched to any gene: 12. CDR3 length equals 16 residues. CDR3 loop: CASRLIGQGAPYEQYF. The CDR3 DNA reads as TGTGCCAGCAGGCTTATAGGGCAGGGGGCGCCCTACGAGCAGTACTTC.

The chain has TRBV13 and TRBJ1-5; D not resolved. The CDR3 is made up of 17 amino acids. The V and J ends lost 0 bases and 9 bases respectively, with 21 bases between them. Germline CDR1 reads PRHDT; CDR2 reads FYEKMQ (reference sequence). This CDR3 reads CASSLGPSVSQTSPQHF. CDR3 DNA: TGTGCCAGCAGCTTAGGCCCCTCCGTTAGCCAGACCTCGCCCCAGCATTTT.

This chain uses TRBV5-1 with TRBJ1-1; perhaps TRBD1 as D (5 bases). The CDR3 loop spans 15 amino acids. Germline assignment: CDR1 SGHRS and CDR2 YFSETQ. Deletions cut 7 bases from V and 3 bases from J, with 19 bases between. CDR3 coding DNA: TGCGCCAGCCGCCGGGGTGGGGGAGGTGACACTGAAGCTTTCTTT. Its translation: CASRRGGGGDTEAFF.

This clone was seen just once. The V call is TRBV10-2, the J call TRBJ2-2, with D possibly TRBD1 on 6 matching bases. This CDR3 has 14 residues. Germline-derived CDR1 and CDR2 are WSHSY and SAAADI. V dropped 8 bases and J dropped 0 bases, with 10 bases sitting between them. Here the CDR3 reads CASGGRTNTGELFF. CDR3 bases: TGCGCCAGCGGGGGCCGGACGAACACCGGGGAGCTGTTTTTT.

V gene TRBV9 combines with J gene TRBJ2-1; 11 positions agree with TRBD2. V gave up 4 bases and J gave up 3 bases; unmatched junction bases: 6. The germline V gene has CDR1 SGDLS and CDR2 YYNGEE. The CDR3 sequence is 16 residues long. The CDR3 coding sequence is TGTGCCAGCAGCACCCTCCTAGCGGGGGGCTACAATGAGCAGTTCTTC. As protein: CASSTLLAGGYNEQFF.

The CDR3 here is CSVLGQGSNTEAFF. Written as DNA, the CDR3 is TGCAGCGTTCTGGGACAGGGGTCAAACACTGAAGCTTTCTTT. The chain links TRBV29-1 to TRBJ1-1, with 10 bases identical to TRBD1. CDR3 length equals 14 residues. J was trimmed by 2 bases and V by 5 bases; bases with no gene match: 5. The V gene's germline CDR1 is SQVTM and CDR2 ANQGSEA.

J is TRBJ2-6 and V is TRBV13; D is unresolved. V lost 5 bases and J lost 3, with 14 bases in between. Germline CDR1 and CDR2: PRHDT and FYEKMQ (reference sequence). This CDR3 has 16 amino acids. CDR3 DNA sequence: TGTGCCAGCAGCCCCCATACCGGTAATGGGGCCAACGTCCTGACTTTC. Translated, it gives CASSPHTGNGANVLTF.

This chain joins TRBV29-1 and TRBJ1-2; 8 positions agree with TRBD1. CDR1 is SQVTM, CDR2 ANQGSEA, per germline. Unmatched junction bases numbered 12, after V lost 7 bases and J lost 5 bases. CDR3 size: 14 residues. CDR3 in amino acids: CSARTGHPSYGYTF. As DNA, the CDR3 is TGCAGCGCTCGGACAGGGCATCCCTCTTATGGCTACACCTTC.

The chain links TRBV11-2 to TRBJ1-3, with no clear D. The length of the CDR3 is 14 residues. Germline V CDR1 and CDR2: SGHAT, FQNNGV. V was cut by 2 bases and J by 0 bases, with 5 bases left in between. CDR3 in DNA: TGTGCCAGCAGCTTATTCAGCTCTGGAAACACCATATATTTT. Protein product: CASSLFSSGNTIYF.

This chain links TRBV7-3 with TRBJ2-3, with TRBD2 as a possible D gene (5 bases). This CDR3 contains 15 residues. The V and J ends lost 2 bases and 4 bases respectively, with 13 bases between them. Germline assignment: CDR1 SGHTA and CDR2 FQGTGA. Here the CDR3 reads CASSLYRGSSDTQYF. CDR3 DNA: TGTGCCAGCAGCTTATACCGGGGTTCGTCAGATACGCAGTATTTT.

The chain uses TRBV2 and TRBJ1-1, with a possible D match to TRBD1 (5 bases). Trimming shortened V by 8 bases and J by 1 base, and 11 bases separated the two germline ends. CDR3 size: 13 residues. Germline V lookup: CDR1 SNHLY, CDR2 FYNNEI. Here the CDR3 reads CASSREANTEAFF. DNA for the CDR3: TGTGCCAGCTCCAGGGAGGCGAACACTGAAGCTTTCTTT.

V gene TRBV10-2 combines with J gene TRBJ2-2, with 8 bases matching TRBD2. With V trimmed by 5 bases and J by 7 bases, 6 bases remained unmatched. The CDR3 has 14 residues. Per the germline V gene, CDR1 is WSHSY and CDR2 is SAAADI. This CDR3 is CASSPGGAFGELFF. The CDR3 DNA follows: TGCGCCAGCAGTCCGGGGGGGGCCTTCGGGGAGCTGTTTTTT.

V and J are TRBV7-9 and TRBJ2-1; 10 bases line up with TRBD1. CDR1 is SEHNR, CDR2 FQNEAQ, per germline (reference sequence). J was trimmed by 7 bases and V by 4 bases; bases with no gene match: 10. The CDR3 is made up of 16 amino acids. The DNA of the CDR3 is TGTGCCAGCAGCTCTATACCGGACAGGGGGAGAAATGAGCAGTTCTTC. Translated: CASSSIPDRGRNEQFF.

Note on this clone: Relative to the germline gene, one junction end is altered; a read error may explain this. The V gene is TRBV7-7, the J gene TRBJ2-2; the D gene is possibly TRBD2 (6 bases). This CDR3 spans 14 amino acids. Per the germline V gene, CDR1 is SSHAT and CDR2 is FNYEAQ (reference sequence). CDR3 coding DNA: TGTGCTAGCAGCCCGGAGGGACTCCCGGGGGAGCTGTTTTTT. Translation: CASSPEGLPGELFF.

Concerning this clone: At one of its ends the junction is not consistent with the germline gene, which may arise from a read error. The chain joins TRBV7-9 to TRBJ1-1; D is undetermined. Germline V gene sequence: CDR1 SEHNR, CDR2 FQNEAQ (reference sequence). This CDR3 has 12 amino acids. CDR3 nucleotide sequence: TGTTCCAGCGCCGGGATGAACACTGAAGCTTTCTTT. This gives the protein CSSAGMNTEAFF.

The gene calls are TRBV2 and TRBJ1-2; D is possibly TRBD1 (5 bases). The germline V gene has CDR1 SNHLY and CDR2 FYNNEI. Trimming cost V 4 bases and J 4 bases, with 13 bases left between them. The length of the CDR3 is 14 residues. CDR3 protein: CASSGRQSSYGYTF. For the CDR3, the DNA is TGTGCCAGCAGTGGAAGACAGTCTTCCTATGGCTACACCTTC.

This chain joins TRBV28 and TRBJ2-1, with 7 bases that match TRBD1. V shed 7 bases and J 5 bases; nucleotides not matched to a gene: 11. The CDR3 loop spans 15 amino acids. Per the germline V gene, CDR1 is MDHEN and CDR2 is SYDVKM. The CDR3 sequence: CASTIWGQPDNEQFF. Written as DNA, the CDR3 is TGTGCCAGCACCATATGGGGACAGCCAGACAATGAGCAGTTCTTC.

As concerns this clone: At one end, the junction sequence differs from germline, possibly due to a read error. This rearrangement joins TRBV7-9 to TRBJ1-3; 8 nucleotides agree with TRBD1. CDR3 length: 16 residues. Looked up from germline, CDR1 is SEHNR and CDR2 is FQNEAQ (reference sequence). Written as DNA, the CDR3 is TGTTCCAGCAGCTTAAAGGGGACAGGCCCTGGAAACACCATATATTTT. Residues: CSSSLKGTGPGNTIYF.

The gene calls are TRBV15 and TRBJ2-3; 10 positions match TRBD2. CDR1 LNHNV and CDR2 YYDKDF come from the germline V gene (reference sequence). The CDR3 has 16 amino acids. J gave up 3 bases and V 2 bases, and 5 bases lay outside the gene matches. The CDR3 DNA reads as TGTGCCACCAGCAGACAACCTAGCGGGGGTACAGATACGCAGTATTTT. This encodes CATSRQPSGGTDTQYF.